The 7 T cell receptor beta chains below were found in one sample sequenced in a study of blood T cell repertoires in COVID-19. The repertoire was sequenced with immunoSEQ multiplex PCR; TCRdb's copy has only in-frame clones and lacks some. The sample records approximately 500,000 clones, 89% being singletons. Sequences were obtained from peripheral blood. All receptors derive from a man aged 18 to 29 with COVID-19, enrolled during active disease.

The chain employs TRBV6-6 and TRBJ2-2, with TRBD1 identical over 7 bases. The length of the CDR3 is 15 residues. With 8 bases clipped from V and 5 bases from J, the junction kept 11 bases outside the gene matches. From germline, CDR1 is MNHNY and CDR2 SVGAGI (reference sequence). CDR3 sequence: CASRRDSRGTGELFF. In nucleotides, the CDR3 is TGTGCCAGCCGCCGGGACAGCCGAGGGACCGGGGAGCTGTTTTTT.

In regard to this clone: At one of its ends the junction is not consistent with the germline gene, which may arise from a read error. The chain joins TRBV7-7 to TRBJ2-3; TRBD2 aligns across 14 bases. The CDR3 is 16 residues long. Germline values: CDR1 SSHAT, CDR2 FNYEAQ (reference sequence). For the CDR3, the DNA is TGTGCTAGCAGCACGCGGACTAGCGGGAGGTGCGGTACGCAGTATTTT. Amino acid sequence: CASSTRTSGRCGTQYF.

This clone has a single count. V is TRBV6-5 and J is TRBJ2-7; possible D gene TRBD1, 6 bases. The CDR3 contains 15 residues. The V gene lost 5 bases and the J gene lost 2 bases, with 16 bases spanning the gap. CDR1 is MNHEY and CDR2 is SVGAGI in the germline V gene. The CDR3 sequence: CASSREVAGAYEQYF. CDR3 nucleotides: TGTGCCAGCAGTCGCGAGGTGGCAGGGGCCTACGAGCAGTACTTC.

The chain combines TRBV6-5 with TRBJ2-3; 7 bases align to TRBD2. Germline V gene data show CDR1 as MNHEY and CDR2 as SVGAGI. Trimming took 2 bases from V and 2 from J; bases not matched to a gene: 7. This CDR3 spans 16 amino acids. The CDR3: CASSYGGGGFTDTQYF. The CDR3 nucleotides read TGTGCCAGCAGTTACGGGGGGGGAGGCTTCACAGATACGCAGTATTTT.

The sample holds one count of this clone. The chain combines TRBV11-3 with TRBJ2-7; no clear D gene. In germline, CDR1 is SGHNT, CDR2 YENEEA. This CDR3 is 13 amino acids long. Trimming took 7 bases from V and 0 from J, leaving 10 bases between them. CDR3 bases: TGTGCCAGCACCAACGAGAGCTCCTACGAGCAGTACTTC. This translates into CASTNESSYEQYF.

The V gene is TRBV5-4, the J gene TRBJ2-2; maybe TRBD1 (5 bases). In germline, CDR1 is SGHNT, CDR2 YYREEE (reference sequence). V was shortened by 6 bases and J by 4 bases, with 13 bases between the two germline ends. This CDR3 is 14 amino acids long. CDR3 coding DNA: TGTGCCAGCACCAGCCCAGGGTCCACCGGGGAGCTGTTTTTT. Its protein product is CASTSPGSTGELFF.

The J gene is TRBJ2-5, the V gene TRBV3-1 (or the pseudogene TRBV3-2); possibly TRBD1 for D (5 bases). Germline V gene data show CDR1 as LGHDT and CDR2 as YNNKEL (reference sequence). The CDR3 loop spans 15 amino acids. V was cut by 0 bases and J by 5 bases, with 13 bases left in between. The chain's CDR3 is CASSQEGAFMETQYF. CDR3 nucleotide sequence: TGTGCCAGCAGCCAAGAAGGGGCCTTTATGGAGACCCAGTACTTC.